These 8 T cell receptor beta chains came from one sample sequenced in a study of cytomegalovirus exposure and HLA in healthy donors. PCR used 60 Vbeta primers and 13 Jbeta primers. Generated by immunoSEQ multiplex PCR, the TCRdb table keeps only in-frame clones and is missing some. The sample holds roughly 160,000 clones, approximately 78% seen once. Sequenced material: PBMCs. These receptors were obtained from a male donor in good health and CMV-seronegative.

The chain uses TRBV10-3 and TRBJ2-7; 7 bases map to TRBD1. The CDR3 length is 14 residues. V trimming: 3 bases; J trimming: 2 bases; junction bases outside the gene matches: 4. Per germline, CDR1 ENHRY and CDR2 SYGVKD. CDR3 residues: CAISDGTDTYEQYF. The DNA for the CDR3 is TGTGCCATCAGTGATGGGACAGATACCTACGAGCAGTACTTC.

V usage is TRBV7-2 and J usage is TRBJ2-5; D is possibly TRBD2 (5 bases). Trimming shortened V by 5 bases and J by 5 bases, and 18 bases separated the two germline ends. Germline V gene lookup returns CDR1 SGHTA and CDR2 FQGNSA. There are 15 residues in the CDR3. CDR3 nucleotide sequence: TGTGCCAGCAGCACTAGTGGGGATATCGTGGAGACCCAGTACTTC. Translated: CASSTSGDIVETQYF.

The J gene is TRBJ1-2, the V gene TRBV6-4; 9 bases map to TRBD1. V gave up 3 bases and J gave up 12 bases; unmatched junction bases: 8. This CDR3 is 13 amino acids long. Germline loops: CDR1 MRHNA, CDR2 SNTAGT. Written as DNA, the CDR3 is TGTGCCAGCAGTGAACAGGGACAGGGAGGCCACACCTTC. Amino acids: CASSEQGQGGHTF.

The chain joins TRBV6-1 to TRBJ2-3; possible D gene TRBD1, 6 bases. V gave up 4 bases and J gave up 5 bases, with 13 bases separating them. The germline gives CDR1 MNHNS, CDR2 SASEGT. The CDR3 has 14 residues. CDR3 sequence reads: CASSVTGSVDTQYF. The CDR3 DNA sequence: TGTGCCAGCAGTGTAACAGGGTCGGTAGATACGCAGTATTTT.

This chain connects TRBV25-1 to TRBJ2-7; perhaps TRBD2 as D (5 bases). The CDR3 loop spans 14 amino acids. Germline CDR1 is MGHDK and CDR2 is SYGVNS. The germline V and J ends were trimmed by 1 base and 6 bases, with 13 bases remaining between them. The CDR3 coding sequence is TGTGCCAGCAGTGAATCTGGACTTCCTTTCGAGCAGTACTTC. The encoded protein is CASSESGLPFEQYF.

This clone has more than one count but fewer than ten. The chain carries TRBV21-1 and TRBJ1-1. TRBV21-1 is classified as a pseudogene. The CDR3 is 14 residues long. The CDR3 reads CASSKVGWRTEAFF. The CDR3 region has the DNA TGTGCCAGCAGCAAAGTTGGGTGGCGGACTGAAGCTTTCTTT.

J is TRBJ2-2 and V is TRBV28, with a tentative D call TRBD1 (7 bases). Germline CDR1 MDHEN, CDR2 SYDVKM. The length of the CDR3 is 16 residues. The germline V and J ends were trimmed by 7 bases and 3 bases, with 18 bases remaining between them. This CDR3 reads CASTLEGAGYTGELFF. The CDR3 DNA follows: TGTGCCAGCACCCTGGAGGGGGCGGGGTACACCGGGGAGCTGTTTTTT.

The V gene is TRBV19, the J gene TRBJ1-4; D remains unclear. The CDR3 contains 17 residues. Germline lookup yields CDR1 LNHDA and CDR2 SQIVND (reference sequence). Trimming removed 3 bases from V and 4 bases from J, with 18 bases in between. The CDR3 DNA sequence: TGTGCCAGTAGTATGGGCAGCCTAAGCCTCCTTAATGAAAAACTGTTTTTT. Its protein is CASSMGSLSLLNEKLFF.